This paragraph covers one T cell receptor (beta chain) sequence. V dropped 1 base and J dropped 7; count of bases not matched to a gene: 12. CDR3 length: 17 amino acids. CDR1 and CDR2 (germline): SGHDN, FVKESK. This record belongs to a study of blood T cell repertoires in COVID-19. Authors' analysis steps: Using reference gene primer amplification, nucleated cell counts were estimated. Sequencing was performed with immunoSEQ multiplex PCR; in TCRdb, only in-frame clones are kept and a portion is missing. The V and J calls and the clone size are those of that table, but D and trimming were determined from the DNA. The table has roughly 300,000 clones, over 75% seen once.

The V call is TRBV14, the J call TRBJ2-5; TRBD1 agrees at 10 bases. Sequenced sample: peripheral blood. The clonotype comes from a human donor in a cohort sampled during active COVID-19. The CDR3 coding sequence is TGTGCCAGCAGCCAAGTTCAGACAGGGGGCCCGTGGAGGACCCAGTACTTC. It specifies CASSQVQTGGPWRTQYF. Drawing the rest from reference TRBV14 and TRBJ2-5, the complete variable domain is EAGVTQFPSHSVIEKGQTVTLRCDPISGHDNLYWYRRVMGKEIKFLLHFVKESKQDESGMPNNRFLAERTGGTYSTLKVQPAELEDSGVYFCASSQVQTGGPWRTQYFGPGTRLLVL.